A single sample gave rise to the 18 T cell receptor beta chains below, sequenced in a study of CD8+ T cells in alopecia areata. The sequencing template was cDNA reverse transcribed from extracted RNA. Profiled with immunoSEQ multiplex PCR; TCRdb holds only in-frame clones, not every one. The sample has about 200,000 clones, roughly 50% seen once. Material for sequencing was CD8+ T cells sorted from blood. The receptors shown here come from a human donor in good health.

The chain uses TRBV13 and TRBJ1-5; TRBD1 is a possible D gene (5 bases). CDR1 and CDR2 from the germline V gene are PRHDT and FYEKMQ (reference sequence). The CDR3 is 14 amino acids. The germline V and J ends were trimmed by 6 bases and 5 bases, with 14 bases remaining between them. The CDR3 bases are TGTGCCAGCAGTTTCCGGGACTCGGATCAGCCCCAGCATTTT. Translated, it gives CASSFRDSDQPQHF.

This chain joins TRBV9 and TRBJ1-3, with D maybe TRBD1 (6 bases). The CDR3 covers 16 residues. Trimming took 2 bases from V and 0 from J, leaving 12 bases between them. Looked up from germline, CDR1 is SGDLS and CDR2 is YYNGEE. CDR3 nucleotide sequence: TGTGCCAGCAGCGTGGGGGGCCCTAGCTCTGGAAACACCATATATTTT. Protein: CASSVGGPSSGNTIYF.

This clone was observed a handful of times. The chain combines TRBV7-7 with TRBJ2-7; no definite D call. Germline V gives CDR1 SSHAT, CDR2 FNYEAQ (reference sequence). The CDR3 contains 11 residues. V was trimmed by 4 bases and J by 3 bases, leaving 4 bases between them. CDR3 sequence: CASSYLYEQYF. As DNA, the CDR3 is TGTGCCAGCAGCTACCTCTACGAGCAGTACTTC.

The chain is built from TRBV13 and TRBJ1-2; possibly TRBD1 for D (5 bases). The CDR3 extends over 11 amino acids. Germline V gene lookup returns CDR1 PRHDT and CDR2 FYEKMQ (reference sequence). V was cut by 6 bases and J by 3 bases, with 5 bases left in between. The CDR3 here is CASRGDYGYTF. The DNA of the CDR3 is TGTGCCAGCAGAGGGGACTATGGCTACACCTTC.

The chain links TRBV7-9 to TRBJ2-7, with TRBD2 as a possible D gene (5 bases). The germline V gene has CDR1 SEHNR and CDR2 FQNEAQ (reference sequence). With 5 bases removed from V and 2 bases from J, the gap between germline ends came to 16 bases. This CDR3 is built from 15 residues. This CDR3 reads CASSPVDSSPYEQYF. The DNA of the CDR3 is TGTGCCAGCAGCCCAGTGGACTCGTCCCCCTACGAGCAGTACTTC.

This clone has just a few counts. This chain links TRBV7-9 with TRBJ1-1; tentative D call: TRBD1 (6 bases). Germline lookup yields CDR1 SEHNR and CDR2 FQNEAQ (reference sequence). The length of the CDR3 is 14 residues. V lost 5 bases and J 1 base, leaving 11 bases between the germline ends. The CDR3 DNA follows: TGTGCCAGCAGCACGACAGGAAAGAACACTGAAGCTTTCTTT. This gives the protein CASSTTGKNTEAFF.

The rearrangement uses TRBV7-9 and TRBJ1-2; D is unresolved. V gave up 1 base and J gave up 12 bases, with 12 bases separating them. Germline CDR1 and CDR2: SEHNR and FQNEAQ (reference sequence). The CDR3 extends over 12 amino acids. In DNA form, the CDR3 reads TGTGCCAGCAGCTTAGAGGGCCTGGAGAACACCTTC. Protein sequence: CASSLEGLENTF.

This clone occurred a few times. The chain combines TRBV29-1 with TRBJ2-6; D is uncertain. Germline V gene sequence: CDR1 SQVTM, CDR2 ANQGSEA. V was shortened by 2 bases and J by 4 bases, with 12 bases between the two germline ends. This CDR3 contains 15 residues. CDR3 region: CSVEIPRSGANVLTF. The CDR3 bases are TGCAGCGTTGAAATTCCCAGGTCCGGGGCCAACGTCCTGACTTTC.

The rearrangement links TRBV30 to TRBJ1-2; tentative D call: TRBD1 (5 bases). This CDR3 is 11 amino acids long. V lost 3 bases and J lost 6, with 8 bases in between. Germline V gene lookup returns CDR1 GTSNPN and CDR2 SVGIG (reference sequence). The CDR3 DNA follows: TGTGCCTGGAGAGGGACCCATGGCTACACCTTC. Protein product: CAWRGTHGYTF. Combining the CDR3 with reference TRBV30 and TRBJ1-2 gives the whole variable domain SQTIHQWPATLVQPVGSPLSLECTVEGTSNPNLYWYRQAAGRGLQLLFYSVGIGQISSEVPQNLSASRPQDRQFILSSKKLLLSDSGFYLCAWRGTHGYTFGSGTRLTVV.

V gene TRBV4-1 combines with J gene TRBJ2-5, with a possible D match to TRBD1 (5 bases). The J call may be mistaken, given a closer DNA end match to TRBJ2-7. The CDR3 has 13 residues. Germline CDR1 is MGHRA and CDR2 is YSYEKL. This CDR3 reads CASSLQETYEQYF. The DNA of the CDR3 is TGCGCCAGCAGCCTACAGGAGACCTACGAGCAGTACTTC.

This chain uses TRBV14 with TRBJ1-2, with 9 bases fitting TRBD1. Germline loops: CDR1 SGHDN, CDR2 FVKESK. This CDR3 is built from 17 residues. J lost 8 bases, V lost 4 bases, and 17 bases had no gene match. The CDR3 spells CASSPRTGENNVGGYTF. The CDR3 coding sequence is TGTGCCAGCAGCCCACGGACAGGGGAAAACAATGTCGGAGGCTACACCTTC.

A few counts support this clone. The V gene is TRBV2, the J gene TRBJ2-5, with no clear D. This CDR3 has 15 residues. Germline CDR1 and CDR2: SNHLY and FYNNEI. With 8 bases removed from V and 1 base from J, the gap between germline ends came to 17 bases. CDR3 coding DNA: TGTGCCAGCCGGGTCGGCCAGACCAGCCAAGAGACCCAGTACTTC. It codes for CASRVGQTSQETQYF. The full variable domain, with the rest looked up from reference TRBV2 and TRBJ2-5, is EPEVTQTPSHQVTQMGQEVILRCVPISNHLYFYWYRQILGQKVEFLVSFYNNEISEKSEIFDDQFSVERPDGSNFTLKIRSTKLEDSAMYFCASRVGQTSQETQYFGPGTRLLVL.

This clone was seen only a few times. The V gene is TRBV14, the J gene TRBJ1-1; D may be TRBD1 (6 bases). Germline-derived CDR1 and CDR2 are SGHDN and FVKESK. CDR3 length: 17 residues. V shed 0 bases and J shed 7 bases, with 21 bases lying between them. CDR3 protein: CASSQESGGLNTGEAFF. The CDR3 nucleotides are TGTGCCAGCAGCCAAGAATCGGGGGGCCTAAACACGGGTGAAGCTTTCTTT.

J is TRBJ2-7 and V is TRBV29-1; 7 bases align to TRBD1. Germline CDR1 and CDR2: SQVTM and ANQGSEA. The V gene end was trimmed by 7 bases and the J gene end by 3 bases; junction bases not matched to a gene: 3. The CDR3 extends over 11 amino acids. Written as DNA, the CDR3 is TGCAGCGGAGGACAGGTCTACGAGCAGTACTTC. Translation: CSGGQVYEQYF.

V and J are TRBV29-1 and TRBJ2-5, with a possible D match to TRBD1 (6 bases). V was shortened by 6 bases and J by 4 bases, with 18 bases between the two germline ends. The germline V gene encodes CDR1 SQVTM and CDR2 ANQGSEA. The CDR3 sequence is 14 residues long. The CDR3 region is CSVIMGHNPETQYF. CDR3 bases: TGCAGCGTCATTATGGGACACAACCCAGAGACCCAGTACTTC.

This clone was counted only a few times. The chain joins TRBV27 to TRBJ2-1; D tentatively reads TRBD1 or TRBD2 (5 bases each). V dropped 6 bases and J dropped 4 bases, with 16 bases sitting between them. Germline CDR1 MNHEY, CDR2 SMNVEV (reference sequence). This CDR3 is built from 15 residues. CDR3 nucleotides: TGTGCCAGCAGAGCCGGGGCAGGTCGGTACAATGAGCAGTTCTTC. This encodes CASRAGAGRYNEQFF.

V gene TRBV7-7 combines with J gene TRBJ2-3, with a weak D call TRBD2 (6 bases). Looked up from germline, CDR1 is SSHAT and CDR2 is FNYEAQ (reference sequence). This CDR3 spans 13 amino acids. Trimming left V 5 bases short and J 3 bases short, with 9 bases between. Here the CDR3 DNA reads TGTGCCAGCAGCCCCGGGAGAACAGATACGCAGTATTTT. The encoded protein is CASSPGRTDTQYF.

In this sample, this clone turned up a few times. The genes are TRBV19 and TRBJ1-2, with TRBD1 matching over 7 bases. This CDR3 is 13 amino acids long. Germline V gene lookup returns CDR1 LNHDA and CDR2 SQIVND (reference sequence). The trim removed 4 bases at V and 7 bases at J, leaving 6 bases unmatched. The CDR3 protein is CASSTSTGSGYTF. Here the CDR3 DNA reads TGTGCCAGTAGTACTTCGACAGGGAGTGGCTACACCTTC.